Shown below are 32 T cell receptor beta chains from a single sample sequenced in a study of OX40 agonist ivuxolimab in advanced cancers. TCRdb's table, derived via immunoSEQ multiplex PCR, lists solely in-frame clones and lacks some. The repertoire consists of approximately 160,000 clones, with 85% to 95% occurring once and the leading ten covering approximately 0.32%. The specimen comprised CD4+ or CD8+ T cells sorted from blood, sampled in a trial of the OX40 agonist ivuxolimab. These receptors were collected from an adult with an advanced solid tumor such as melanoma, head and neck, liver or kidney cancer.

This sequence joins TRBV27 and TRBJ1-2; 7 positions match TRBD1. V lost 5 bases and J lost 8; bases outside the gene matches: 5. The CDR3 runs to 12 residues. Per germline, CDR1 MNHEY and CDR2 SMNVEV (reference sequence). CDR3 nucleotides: TGTGCCAGCAGTACAGGGGCACGGGGCTACACCTTC. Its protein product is CASSTGARGYTF.

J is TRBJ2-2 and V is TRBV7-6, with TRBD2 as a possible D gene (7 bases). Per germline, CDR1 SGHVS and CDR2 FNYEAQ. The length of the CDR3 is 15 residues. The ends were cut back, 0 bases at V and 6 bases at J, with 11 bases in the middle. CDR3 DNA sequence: TGTGCCAGCAGCTTAGCGGGGGGGCCCCCCGGGGAGCTGTTTTTT. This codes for CASSLAGGPPGELFF.

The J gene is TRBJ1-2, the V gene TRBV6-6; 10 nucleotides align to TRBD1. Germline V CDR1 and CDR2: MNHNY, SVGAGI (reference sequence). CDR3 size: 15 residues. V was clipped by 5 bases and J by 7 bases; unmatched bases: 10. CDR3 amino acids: CASSPTRQGARGYTF. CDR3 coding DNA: TGTGCCAGCAGTCCAACTAGACAGGGGGCGCGTGGCTACACCTTC.

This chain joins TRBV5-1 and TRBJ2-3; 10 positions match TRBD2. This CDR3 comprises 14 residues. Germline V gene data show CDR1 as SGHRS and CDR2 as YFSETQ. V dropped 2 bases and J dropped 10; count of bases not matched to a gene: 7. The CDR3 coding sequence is TGCGCCAGCAGCTTCACGACTAGCGGGTCGGCGCAGTATTTT. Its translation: CASSFTTSGSAQYF.

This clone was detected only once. In nucleotides, the CDR3 is TGTGCCACCAGCAGAGAAGGGACAGGACCAGAGACCCAGTACTTC. Translating gives CATSREGTGPETQYF. This sequence joins TRBV15 and TRBJ2-5, with 8 nucleotides matching TRBD1. V gave up 0 bases and J gave up 4 bases; unmatched junction bases: 4. Germline values: CDR1 LNHNV, CDR2 YYDKDF (reference sequence). CDR3 length equals 15 residues.

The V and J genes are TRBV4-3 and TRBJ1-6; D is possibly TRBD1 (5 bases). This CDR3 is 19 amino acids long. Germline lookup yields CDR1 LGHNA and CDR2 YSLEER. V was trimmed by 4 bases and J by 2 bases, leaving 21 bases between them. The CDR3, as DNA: TGCGCCAGCAGCCCGGAGGAGGGGAGGTTGATGACCTATAATTCACCCCTCCACTTT. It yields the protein CASSPEEGRLMTYNSPLHF.

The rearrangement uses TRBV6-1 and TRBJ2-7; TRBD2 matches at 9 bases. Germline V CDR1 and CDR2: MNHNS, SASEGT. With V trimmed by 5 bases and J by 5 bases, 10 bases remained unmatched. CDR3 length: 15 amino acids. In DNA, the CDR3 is TGTGCCAGCAGTCCTTCCGGGACTAGCACCGACGAGCAGTACTTC. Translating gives CASSPSGTSTDEQYF.

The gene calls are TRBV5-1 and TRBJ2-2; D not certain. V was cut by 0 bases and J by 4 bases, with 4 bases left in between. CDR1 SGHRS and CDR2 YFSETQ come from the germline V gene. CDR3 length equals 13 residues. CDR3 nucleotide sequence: TGCGCCAGCAGCTTGGTCGGCACCGGGGAGCTGTTTTTT. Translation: CASSLVGTGELFF.

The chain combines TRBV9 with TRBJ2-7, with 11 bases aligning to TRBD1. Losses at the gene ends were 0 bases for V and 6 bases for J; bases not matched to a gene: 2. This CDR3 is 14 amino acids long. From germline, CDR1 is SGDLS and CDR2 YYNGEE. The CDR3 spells CASSVEGQGGEQYF. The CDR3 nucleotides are TGTGCCAGCAGCGTAGAGGGACAGGGGGGCGAGCAGTACTTC.

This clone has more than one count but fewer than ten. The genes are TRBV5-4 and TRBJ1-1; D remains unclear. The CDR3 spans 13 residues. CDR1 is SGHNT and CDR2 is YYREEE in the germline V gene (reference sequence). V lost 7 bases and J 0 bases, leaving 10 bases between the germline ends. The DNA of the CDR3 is TGTGCCAGCGCCCCCGACCTGAACACTGAAGCTTTCTTT. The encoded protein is CASAPDLNTEAFF.

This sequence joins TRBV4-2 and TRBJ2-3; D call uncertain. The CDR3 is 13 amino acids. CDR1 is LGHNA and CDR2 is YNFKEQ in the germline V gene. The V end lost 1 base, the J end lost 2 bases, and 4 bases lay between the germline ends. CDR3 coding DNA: TGTGCCAGCAGCCAAGCCCCCACAGATACGCAGTATTTT. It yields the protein CASSQAPTDTQYF.

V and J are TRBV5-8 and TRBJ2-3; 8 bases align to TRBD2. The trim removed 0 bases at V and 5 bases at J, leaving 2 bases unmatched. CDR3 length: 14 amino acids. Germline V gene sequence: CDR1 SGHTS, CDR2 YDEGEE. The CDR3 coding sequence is TGTGCCAGCAGCTTGGACCTAGCGGGAGATACGCAGTATTTT. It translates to CASSLDLAGDTQYF.

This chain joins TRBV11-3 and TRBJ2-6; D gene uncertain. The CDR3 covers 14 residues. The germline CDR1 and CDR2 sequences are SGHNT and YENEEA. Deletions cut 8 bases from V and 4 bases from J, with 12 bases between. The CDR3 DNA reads TGTGCCAGCTCTCCCGGGCCCGGGGCCAACGTCCTGACTTTC. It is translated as CASSPGPGANVLTF.

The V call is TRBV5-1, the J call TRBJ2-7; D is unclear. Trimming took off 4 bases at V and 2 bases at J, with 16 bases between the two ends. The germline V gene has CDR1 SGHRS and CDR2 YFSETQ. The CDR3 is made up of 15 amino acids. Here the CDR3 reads CASSRAQQAPYEQYF. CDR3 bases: TGCGCCAGCAGCAGGGCGCAGCAGGCCCCCTACGAGCAGTACTTC.

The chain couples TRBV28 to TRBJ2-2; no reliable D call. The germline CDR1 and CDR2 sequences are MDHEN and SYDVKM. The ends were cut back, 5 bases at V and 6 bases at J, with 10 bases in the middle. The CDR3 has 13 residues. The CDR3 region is CASSPDLAGELFF. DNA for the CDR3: TGTGCCAGCAGTCCTGACCTGGCCGGGGAGCTGTTTTTT.

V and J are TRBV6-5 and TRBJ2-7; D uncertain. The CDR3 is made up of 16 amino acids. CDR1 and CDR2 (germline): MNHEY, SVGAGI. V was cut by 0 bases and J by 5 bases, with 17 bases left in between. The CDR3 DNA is TGTGCCAGCAGTTACTCGATTCACCCAGCTTATGACGAGCAGTACTTC. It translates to CASSYSIHPAYDEQYF.

The DNA of the CDR3 is TGTGCCAACACATGGCCGGGTTCGAATGGCTACACCTTC. This translates into CANTWPGSNGYTF. The chain recombines TRBV2 with TRBJ1-2; no firm D call. This CDR3 is built from 13 residues. Germline-derived CDR1 and CDR2 are SNHLY and FYNNEI. Trimming took off 10 bases at V and 6 bases at J, with 18 bases between the two ends. The complete variable domain, with remaining parts taken from reference TRBV2 and TRBJ1-2, reads EPEVTQTPSHQVTQMGQEVILRCVPISNHLYFYWYRQILGQKVEFLVSFYNNEISEKSEIFDDQFSVERPDGSNFTLKIRSTKLEDSAMYFCANTWPGSNGYTFGSGTRLTVV.

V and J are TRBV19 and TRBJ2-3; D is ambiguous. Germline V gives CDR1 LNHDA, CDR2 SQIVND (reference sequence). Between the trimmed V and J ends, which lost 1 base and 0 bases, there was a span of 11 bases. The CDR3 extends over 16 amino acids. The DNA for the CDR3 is TGTGCCAGTAGTATAGTCCGGGCGGATAGCACAGATACGCAGTATTTT. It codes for CASSIVRADSTDTQYF.

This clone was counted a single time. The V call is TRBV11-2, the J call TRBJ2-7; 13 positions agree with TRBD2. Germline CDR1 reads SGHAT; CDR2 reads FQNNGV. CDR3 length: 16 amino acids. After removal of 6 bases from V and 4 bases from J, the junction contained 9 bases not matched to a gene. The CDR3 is CASSNWTSGSRYEQYF. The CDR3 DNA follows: TGTGCCAGCAGTAATTGGACTAGCGGGAGTAGGTACGAGCAGTACTTC.

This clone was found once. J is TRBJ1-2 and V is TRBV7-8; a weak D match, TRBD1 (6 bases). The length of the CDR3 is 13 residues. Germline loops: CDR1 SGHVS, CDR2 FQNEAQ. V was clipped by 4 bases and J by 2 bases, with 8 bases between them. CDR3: CASSWDTNYGYTF. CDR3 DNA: TGTGCCAGCAGCTGGGACACCAACTATGGCTACACCTTC.

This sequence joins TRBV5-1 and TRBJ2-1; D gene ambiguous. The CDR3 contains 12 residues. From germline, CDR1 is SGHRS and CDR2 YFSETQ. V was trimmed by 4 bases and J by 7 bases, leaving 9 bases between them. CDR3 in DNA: TGCGCCAGCAGCCGAAGGTATAATGAGCAGTTCTTC. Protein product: CASSRRYNEQFF.

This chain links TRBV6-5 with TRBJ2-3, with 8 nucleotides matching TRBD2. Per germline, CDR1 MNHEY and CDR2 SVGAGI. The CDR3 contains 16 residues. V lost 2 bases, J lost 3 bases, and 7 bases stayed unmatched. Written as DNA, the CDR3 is TGTGCCAGCAGTTACGTAGGAGCGGGAGTTACAGATACGCAGTATTTT. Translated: CASSYVGAGVTDTQYF.

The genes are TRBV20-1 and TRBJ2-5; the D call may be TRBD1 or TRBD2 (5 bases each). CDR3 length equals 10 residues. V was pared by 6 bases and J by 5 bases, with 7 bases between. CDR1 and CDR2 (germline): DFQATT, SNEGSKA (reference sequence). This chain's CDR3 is CSAEGETQYF. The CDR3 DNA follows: TGCAGTGCCGAGGGGGAGACCCAGTACTTC.

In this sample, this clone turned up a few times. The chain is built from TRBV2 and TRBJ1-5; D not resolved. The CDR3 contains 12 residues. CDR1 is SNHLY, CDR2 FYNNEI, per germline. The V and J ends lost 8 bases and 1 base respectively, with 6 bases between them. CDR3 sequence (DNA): TGTGCCAGCTGTACCAGCAATCAGCCCCAGCATTTT. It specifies CASCTSNQPQHF.

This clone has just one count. CDR3 residues: CASSPRLAGGRNEQFF. The CDR3 nucleotides are TGTGCCAGCAGCCCTCGACTAGCGGGAGGGCGGAATGAGCAGTTCTTC. The chain links TRBV7-9 to TRBJ2-1; 14 positions match TRBD2. The CDR3 totals 16 residues. The germline V gene has CDR1 SEHNR and CDR2 FQNEAQ (reference sequence). V lost 5 bases to trimming and J lost 7 bases; unmatched junction nucleotides: 7.

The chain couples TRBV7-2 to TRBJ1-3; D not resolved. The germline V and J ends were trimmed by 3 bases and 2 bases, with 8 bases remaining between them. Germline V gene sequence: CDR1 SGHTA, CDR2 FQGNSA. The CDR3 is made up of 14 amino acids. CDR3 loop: CASSFGVTGNTIYF. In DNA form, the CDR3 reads TGTGCCAGCAGCTTCGGGGTAACTGGAAACACCATATATTTT.

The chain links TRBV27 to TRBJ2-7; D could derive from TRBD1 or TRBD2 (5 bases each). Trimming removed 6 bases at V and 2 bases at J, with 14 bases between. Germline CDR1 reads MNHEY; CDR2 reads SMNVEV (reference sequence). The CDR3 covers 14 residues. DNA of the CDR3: TGTGCCAGCAGCTTGCCGGGACGGCCCTACGAGCAGTACTTC. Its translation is CASSLPGRPYEQYF.

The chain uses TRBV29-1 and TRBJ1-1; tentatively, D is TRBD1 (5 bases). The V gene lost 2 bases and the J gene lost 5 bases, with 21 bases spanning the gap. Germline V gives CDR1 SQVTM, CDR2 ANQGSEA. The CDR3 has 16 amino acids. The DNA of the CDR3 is TGCAGCGTTGAACGCGAGGACACCTCCTGGGGAACTGAAGCTTTCTTT. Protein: CSVEREDTSWGTEAFF.

The CDR3 is CASSVSTGTYEQYF. The CDR3 DNA is TGTGCCAGCAGCGTATCTACAGGGACCTACGAGCAGTACTTC. This chain links TRBV9 with TRBJ2-7, with TRBD1 as a possible D gene (6 bases). The V and J ends lost 1 base and 2 bases respectively, with 10 bases between them. The germline V gene encodes CDR1 SGDLS and CDR2 YYNGEE. The CDR3 covers 14 residues.

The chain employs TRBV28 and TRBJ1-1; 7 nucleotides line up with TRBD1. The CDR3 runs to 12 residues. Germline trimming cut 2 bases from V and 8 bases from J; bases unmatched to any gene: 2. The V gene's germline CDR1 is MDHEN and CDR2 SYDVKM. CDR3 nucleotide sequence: TGTGCCAGCAGTTTAGGGGACAGAGAAGCTTTCTTT. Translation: CASSLGDREAFF. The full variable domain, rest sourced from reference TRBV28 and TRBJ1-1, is DVKVTQSSRYLVKRTGEKVFLECVQDMDHENMFWYRQDPGLGLRLIYFSYDVKMKEKGDIPEGYSVSREKKERFSLILESASTNQTSMYLCASSLGDREAFFGQGTRLTVV.

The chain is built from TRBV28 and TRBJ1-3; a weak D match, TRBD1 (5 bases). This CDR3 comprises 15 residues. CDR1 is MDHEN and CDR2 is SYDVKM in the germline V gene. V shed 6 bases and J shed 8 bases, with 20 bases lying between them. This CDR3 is CASRQEQPGRYTIYF. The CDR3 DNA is TGTGCCAGCAGACAGGAGCAACCAGGGAGATACACCATATATTTT.

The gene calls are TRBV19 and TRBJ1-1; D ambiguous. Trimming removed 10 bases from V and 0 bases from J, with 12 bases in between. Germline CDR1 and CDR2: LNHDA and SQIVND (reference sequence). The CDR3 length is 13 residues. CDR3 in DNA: TGTGCCACTTCCCGACGGATGAACACTGAAGCTTTCTTT. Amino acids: CATSRRMNTEAFF.